This T cell receptor beta chain was sequenced for a study of T cells in localized non-small cell lung cancer. Study-wide results and caveats: Without multi-region sequencing, intratumor heterogeneity could not be excluded. Adjacent lung exhibited a median of about 50 among the 100 most abundant tumor clones. Exceeding tumor, uninvolved adjacent lung had the highest T cell clonality.

The CDR3 loop spans 15 amino acids. Germline CDR1 reads LNHDA; CDR2 reads SQIVND (reference sequence). V was shortened by 5 bases and J by 1 base, with 15 bases between the two germline ends. The method was immunoSEQ multiplex PCR; TCRdb's version includes in-frame clones alone and lacks a portion of them. The data contain tens of thousands of clones, approximately 80% of them singletons. About this clone: What it recognizes is unknown.

The source of this sequence is a man between 40 and 70 years old with stage I squamous cell lung carcinoma. V usage is TRBV19 and J usage is TRBJ2-7; TRBD1 might be the D (5 bases). Sequencing was performed on peripheral blood, taken before any cancer treatment. Here the CDR3 DNA reads TGTGCCAGTAGTGCCCGGTTAACAGGTTCCTACGAGCAGTACTTC. It codes for CASSARLTGSYEQYF.